Presented here are 23 T cell receptor beta chains from one specimen sequenced in a study of T-cell reconstitution after alpha-beta-depleted transplantation in children. A TCRbeta library incorporating unique molecular identifiers was prepared. Each CDR3 protein gets one entry after TCRdb re-called the PCR reads with MiXCR. The data contain approximately 300,000 distinct CDR3 sequences, around a tenth of them seen just once; the ten biggest clones take up 20% to 30%. Specimen: peripheral blood, collected 180 days after TCRalphabeta/CD19-depleted stem cell transplant. The receptors stem from a male patient between 2 and 9 years old who had a stem cell transplant for chronic granulomatous disease, so the T cells may come from the graft donor.

This clonotype was seen ten or more times. The V and J genes are TRBV20-1 and TRBJ2-5; D possibly corresponds to TRBD2 (5 bases). Looked up from germline, CDR1 is DFQATT and CDR2 is SNEGSKA (reference sequence). Trimming left V 3 bases short and J 3 bases short, with 8 bases between. The CDR3 loop spans 12 amino acids. CDR3 loop: CSASRGKETQYF. CDR3 coding DNA: TGCAGTGCTAGTCGGGGAAAAGAGACCCAGTACTTC.

In its sample, this clonotype was seen many times. The V gene is TRBV6-2 or TRBV6-3, the J gene TRBJ2-2; 12 bases line up with TRBD2. The germline V gene has CDR1 MNHEY and CDR2 SVGEGT. Trimming took 2 bases from V and 3 from J; bases not matched to a gene: 10. This CDR3 has 19 residues. The CDR3 DNA reads TGTGCCAGCAGTTACGGATCCCTAGCGGGAGGGACTTACACCGGGGAGCTGTTTTTT. Amino acids: CASSYGSLAGGTYTGELFF.

This clonotype has a count of ten or more. The chain uses TRBV7-2 and TRBJ1-5; D not certain. The CDR3 sequence is 15 residues long. V was cut by 2 bases and J by 0 bases, with 8 bases left in between. CDR1 is SGHTA, CDR2 FQGNSA, per germline. The CDR3 region is CASSLSLSSNQPQHF. CDR3 bases: TGTGCCAGCAGCTTAAGTCTGTCTAGCAATCAGCCCCAGCATTTT.

A few counts support this clonotype. This rearrangement joins TRBV20-1 to TRBJ2-7, with a tentative D call TRBD1 (5 bases). CDR3 length equals 14 residues. V lost 2 bases and J lost 6, with 17 bases in between. The germline gives CDR1 DFQATT, CDR2 SNEGSKA (reference sequence). The CDR3 bases are TGCAGTGCTAGAAGCCAGGGATCCCGCCTCGAGCAGTACTTC. It codes for CSARSQGSRLEQYF.

This clonotype was counted ten times or more. The gene calls are TRBV4-3 and TRBJ2-7; D is unresolved. Germline loops: CDR1 LGHNA, CDR2 YSLEER. Trimming shortened V by 1 base and J by 2 bases, and 6 bases separated the two germline ends. This CDR3 is built from 13 residues. The CDR3 region has the DNA TGCGCCAGCAGCCAAGGGTGGCCCTACGAGCAGTACTTC. It specifies CASSQGWPYEQYF.

This clonotype was seen ten or more times. V usage is TRBV4-3 and J usage is TRBJ1-2, with D possibly matching TRBD1 (6 bases). CDR1 and CDR2 (germline): LGHNA, YSLEER. Trimming took off 3 bases at V and 3 bases at J, with 17 bases between the two ends. The CDR3 runs 16 residues. The CDR3 here is CASSQQSRGGDYGYTF. The CDR3 nucleotides are TGCGCCAGCAGCCAGCAGTCCAGAGGGGGGGACTATGGCTACACCTTC.

This clonotype was counted ten times or more. The rearrangement uses TRBV10-3 and TRBJ2-3, with TRBD2 identical over 14 bases. Trimming cost V 7 bases and J 2 bases; bases outside gene matches: 11. Germline V CDR1 and CDR2: ENHRY, SYGVKD. There are 18 residues in the CDR3. The CDR3 nucleotides are TGTGCCATCAAGGCCGGGACTAGCGGGGGACGAGACACAGATACGCAGTATTTT. It translates to CAIKAGTSGGRDTDTQYF.

The chain employs TRBV7-9 and TRBJ2-7, with D possibly TRBD2 on 6 matching bases. The V gene's germline CDR1 is SEHNR and CDR2 FQNEAQ (reference sequence). V gave up 5 bases and J gave up 2 bases, with 10 bases separating them. The CDR3 has 13 residues. CDR3 DNA sequence: TGTGCCAGCAGCCCCCAGCGGGCCTACGAGCAGTACTTC. Translated: CASSPQRAYEQYF.

Turning to this clonotype: Given a much more abundant clone one base away, this may be a read error. This chain joins TRBV20-1 and TRBJ1-4, with 9 bases fitting TRBD1. CDR3 size: 15 residues. The germline V gene has CDR1 DFQATT and CDR2 SNEGSKA (reference sequence). The V and J ends lost 6 bases and 9 bases, in that order; junction bases with no gene match: 14. CDR3 residues: CSASTGGTQKKKLFF. The CDR3, as DNA: TGCAGTGCGTCGACAGGGGGAACCCAAAAGAAAAAACTGTTTTTT.

At least ten counts were recorded for this clonotype. The J gene is TRBJ1-1, the V gene TRBV20-1; D ambiguous. The CDR3 loop spans 13 amino acids. Germline V gene sequence: CDR1 DFQATT, CDR2 SNEGSKA (reference sequence). V lost 3 bases, J lost 0 bases, and 8 bases lay in between. The CDR3 DNA reads as TGCAGTGCTAGTGATGGAATGAACACTGAAGCTTTCTTT. It codes for CSASDGMNTEAFF.

In its sample, this clonotype was seen many times. V gene TRBV7-8 combines with J gene TRBJ2-5, with D possibly matching TRBD1 (6 bases). Germline CDR1 SGHVS, CDR2 FQNEAQ. This CDR3 is 15 amino acids long. V was pared by 5 bases and J by 4 bases, with 17 bases between. Written as DNA, the CDR3 is TGTGCCAGCAGCCCCCGCCCCAGGGGCTCAGAGACCCAGTACTTC. Protein sequence: CASSPRPRGSETQYF.

This clonotype was detected ten times or more. The rearrangement joins TRBV10-3 to TRBJ1-2, with 7 bases aligning to TRBD1. Looked up from germline, CDR1 is ENHRY and CDR2 is SYGVKD. Trimming at V came to 6 bases and at J to 6 bases, leaving 7 bases not matched to a gene. The CDR3 consists of 13 residues. The CDR3 loop reads CAISEKRGHGYTF. CDR3 nucleotides: TGTGCCATCAGCGAGAAAAGGGGGCATGGCTACACCTTC.

A word on this clonotype: A much larger clone differs from this one at a single base, so this may be a read error. The V call is TRBV6-1, the J call TRBJ2-5; D not resolved. This CDR3 is 13 amino acids long. The germline CDR1 and CDR2 sequences are MNHNS and SASEGT. V was cut by 4 bases and J by 0 bases, with 6 bases left in between. CDR3 region: CASSGLYQETQYF. The CDR3 coding sequence is TGTGCCAGCAGTGGGCTGTACCAAGAGACCCAGTACTTC.

The sample holds many counts of this clonotype. The rearrangement links TRBV7-8 to TRBJ1-6; the match to TRBD1 covers 8 bases. Germline CDR1 and CDR2: SGHVS and FQNEAQ. The junction had 6 bases not matched to a gene; V was cut back by 1 base and J by 10 bases. The CDR3 runs 15 residues. Here the CDR3 DNA reads TGTGCCAGCAGCTTAGGGGGACAGGTTCGATCACCCCTCCACTTT. This sequence encodes CASSLGGQVRSPLHF.

This clonotype was seen ten or more times. V usage is TRBV4-3 and J usage is TRBJ1-1; D is unresolved. Germline loops: CDR1 LGHNA, CDR2 YSLEER. Deletions cut 4 bases from V and 6 bases from J, with 15 bases between. The CDR3 is 14 residues long. The CDR3 here is CASSPADLPSEAFF. CDR3 DNA: TGCGCCAGCAGCCCGGCTGACCTTCCGTCTGAAGCTTTCTTT.

This clonotype was detected ten times or more. The chain couples TRBV20-1 to TRBJ2-1; D perhaps matches TRBD2 (6 bases). This CDR3 is 14 amino acids long. From germline, CDR1 is DFQATT and CDR2 SNEGSKA (reference sequence). The chain's CDR3 is CGGMGGLVYNEQFF. Here the CDR3 DNA reads TGCGGGGGGATGGGGGGATTAGTCTACAATGAGCAGTTCTTC.

This clonotype came up many times. V is TRBV3-1 and J is TRBJ2-2, with 12 bases lining up with TRBD1. From germline, CDR1 is LGHDT and CDR2 YNNKEL (reference sequence). After removal of 2 bases from V and 4 bases from J, the junction contained 2 bases not matched to a gene. The CDR3 has 16 amino acids. The CDR3 nucleotides read TGTGCCAGCAGCCAACCGGGACAGGGGGCCACCGGGGAGCTGTTTTTT. Amino acids: CASSQPGQGATGELFF.

At least ten counts were recorded for this clonotype. V and J are TRBV29-1 and TRBJ2-3, with D perhaps TRBD1 (5 bases). CDR1 is SQVTM, CDR2 ANQGSEA, per germline. The CDR3 extends over 12 amino acids. Trimming cost V 7 bases and J 5 bases, with 13 bases left between them. The CDR3 reads CSAKPGLDTQYF. CDR3 bases: TGCAGCGCCAAACCAGGGCTAGATACGCAGTATTTT.

A word on this clonotype: This may be a read error: a much more frequent sequence differs by one nucleotide. The CDR3 nucleotides are TGTGCCAGCAAACTAGACGAGGGAATCTACGAGCAGTCCTTC. This translates into CASKLDEGIYEQSF. The chain links TRBV6-2 or TRBV6-3 to TRBJ2-7, with D possibly matching TRBD2 (5 bases). Germline CDR1 is MNHEY and CDR2 is SVGEGT. The CDR3 length is 14 residues.

This clonotype was detected many times. The chain has TRBV5-1 and TRBJ2-1; D is possibly TRBD2 (6 bases). In germline, CDR1 is SGHRS, CDR2 YFSETQ. The CDR3 sequence is 15 residues long. Trimming stripped 1 base from V and 0 bases from J, with 8 bases between. CDR3: CASSLPSDSYNEQFF. In nucleotides, the CDR3 is TGCGCCAGCAGCTTGCCTAGCGACTCCTACAATGAGCAGTTCTTC.

This clonotype turned up a few times. The chain combines TRBV23-1 with TRBJ2-5; 12 nucleotides line up with TRBD2. TRBV23-1 is an ORF, and what it does is uncertain. V was pared by 5 bases and J by 4 bases, with 11 bases of the junction left unmatched. The CDR3 contains 17 residues. The CDR3 protein is CASSFWTSGITGETQYF. The CDR3, as DNA: TGCGCCAGCAGTTTTTGGACTAGCGGGATTACGGGAGAGACCCAGTACTTC.

This clonotype was seen repeatedly, ten times or more. The chain couples TRBV6-1 to TRBJ1-4, with D unresolved. V lost 7 bases, J lost 5 bases, and 14 bases lay in between. The length of the CDR3 is 14 residues. Looked up from germline, CDR1 is MNHNS and CDR2 is SASEGT. The CDR3 sequence is CASTHGIANEKLFF. The CDR3 DNA follows: TGTGCCAGCACGCACGGGATCGCGAATGAAAAACTGTTTTTT.

This clonotype appeared many times. The chain carries TRBV19 and TRBJ2-3; weak D call: TRBD1 (6 bases). This CDR3 region has 12 residues. CDR1 is LNHDA, CDR2 SQIVND, per germline (reference sequence). The V end was cut by 3 bases, the J end by 5 bases, with 6 bases between. In nucleotides, the CDR3 is TGTGCCAGTAGTATGACAGGAGATACGCAGTATTTT. Amino acid sequence: CASSMTGDTQYF.